The 2 T cell receptor beta chains presented below share a single source sample, sequenced in a study of blood T cells in healthy people across ages. It was with a sample-barcoded 5' primer and a J-beta primer mix that a second PCR of roughly 7 to 12 cycles was run. MiXCR, applied by TCRdb to the 5' RACE reads, yields one record per CDR3 protein. The sample yields around 1,000,000 distinct CDR3 sequences, less than 25% seen once. The same specimen was also included in a second study, on T cells of mothers and their children.

Material for sequencing was blood. The receptors derive from a girl aged 2 to 10 in good health.

V gene TRBV5-1 combines with J gene TRBJ1-4; D remains ambiguous. The germline V gene has CDR1 SGHRS and CDR2 YFSETQ. The length of the CDR3 is 16 residues. With 4 bases removed from V and 2 bases from J, the gap between germline ends came to 15 bases. The DNA for the CDR3 is TGCGCCAGCAGCCCCGGCCGAACGGGGACTAATGAAAAACTGTTTTTT. It is translated as CASSPGRTGTNEKLFF.

CDR3: CSARDVGAQETQYF. DNA of the CDR3: TGCAGTGCTAGAGACGTGGGGGCCCAAGAGACCCAGTACTTC. V is TRBV20-1 and J is TRBJ2-5, with D tentatively TRBD1 (6 bases). V was cut by 0 bases and J by 1 base, with 9 bases left in between. CDR3 length: 14 residues. Germline V gene data show CDR1 as DFQATT and CDR2 as SNEGSKA (reference sequence).